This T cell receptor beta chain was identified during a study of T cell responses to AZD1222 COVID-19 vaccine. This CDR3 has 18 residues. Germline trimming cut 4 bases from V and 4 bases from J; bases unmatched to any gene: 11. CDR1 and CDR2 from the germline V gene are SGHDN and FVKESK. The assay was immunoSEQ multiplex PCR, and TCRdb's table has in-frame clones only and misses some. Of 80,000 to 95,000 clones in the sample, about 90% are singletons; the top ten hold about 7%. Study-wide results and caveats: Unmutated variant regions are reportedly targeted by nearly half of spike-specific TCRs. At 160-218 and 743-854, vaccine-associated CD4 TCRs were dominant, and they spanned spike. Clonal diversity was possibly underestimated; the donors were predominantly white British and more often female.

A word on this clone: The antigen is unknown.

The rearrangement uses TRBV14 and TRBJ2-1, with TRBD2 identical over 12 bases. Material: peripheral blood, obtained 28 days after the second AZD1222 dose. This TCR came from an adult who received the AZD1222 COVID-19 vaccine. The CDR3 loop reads CASSRRTSGEWGYNEQFF. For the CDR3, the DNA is TGTGCCAGCAGCCGAAGGACTAGCGGGGAGTGGGGTTACAATGAGCAGTTCTTC. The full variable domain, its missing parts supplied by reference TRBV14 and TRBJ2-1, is EAGVTQFPSHSVIEKGQTVTLRCDPISGHDNLYWYRRVMGKEIKFLLHFVKESKQDESGMPNNRFLAERTGGTYSTLKVQPAELEDSGVYFCASSRRTSGEWGYNEQFFGPGTRLTVL.